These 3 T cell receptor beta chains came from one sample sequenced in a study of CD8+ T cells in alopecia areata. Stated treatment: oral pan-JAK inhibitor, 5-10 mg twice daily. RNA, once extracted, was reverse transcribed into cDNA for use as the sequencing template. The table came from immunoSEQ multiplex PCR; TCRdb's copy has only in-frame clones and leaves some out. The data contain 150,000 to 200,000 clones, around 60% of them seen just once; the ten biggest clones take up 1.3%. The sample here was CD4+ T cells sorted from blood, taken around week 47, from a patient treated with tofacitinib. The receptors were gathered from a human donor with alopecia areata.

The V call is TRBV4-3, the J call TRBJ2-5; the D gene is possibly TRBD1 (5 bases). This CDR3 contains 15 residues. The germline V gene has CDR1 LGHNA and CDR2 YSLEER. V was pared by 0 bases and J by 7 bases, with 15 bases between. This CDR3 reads CASSQDLQGPGTQYF. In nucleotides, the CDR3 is TGCGCCAGCAGCCAAGATCTTCAGGGCCCGGGGACCCAGTACTTC.

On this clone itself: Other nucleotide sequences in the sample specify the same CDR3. CDR3 in amino acids: CSVLGTGGTEAFF. The CDR3 DNA reads as TGCAGCGTTCTAGGGACGGGAGGTACTGAAGCTTTCTTT. The gene calls are TRBV29-1 and TRBJ1-1, with D perhaps TRBD1 (5 bases). This CDR3 contains 13 residues. The V gene lost 5 bases and the J gene lost 5 bases, with 15 bases spanning the gap. The V gene's germline CDR1 is SQVTM and CDR2 ANQGSEA. The complete variable domain, with remaining parts taken from reference TRBV29-1 and TRBJ1-1, reads SAVISQKPSRDICQRGTSLTIQCQVDSQVTMMFWYRQQPGQSLTLIATANQGSEATYESGFVIDKFPISRPNLTFSTLTVSNMSPEDSSIYLCSVLGTGGTEAFFGQGTRLTVV.

The chain's CDR3 is CATQTGEETQYF. In nucleotides, the CDR3 is TGTGCCACCCAAACAGGAGAAGAGACCCAGTACTTC. The rearrangement uses TRBV7-9 and TRBJ2-5, with D tentatively TRBD1 (5 bases). This CDR3 contains 12 residues. Germline V gene sequence: CDR1 SEHNR, CDR2 FQNEAQ (reference sequence). Trimming cost V 10 bases and J 3 bases, with 12 bases left between them. The full variable domain, with the rest looked up from reference TRBV7-9 and TRBJ2-5, is DTGVSQNPRHKITKRGQNVTFRCDPISEHNRLYWYRQTLGQGPEFLTYFQNEAQLEKSRLLSDRFSAERPKGSFSTLEIQRTEQGDSAMYLCATQTGEETQYFGPGTRLLVL.